The sequence of this TCR beta chain was determined in a study of cytomegalovirus exposure and HLA in healthy donors. Trimming left V 0 bases short and J 0 bases short, with 13 bases between. The V gene's germline CDR1 is MDHEN and CDR2 SYDVKM. The CDR3 consists of 17 residues. The study, taken as a whole, reports: Associated with cytomegalovirus, according to the listing, were 164 TCR beta chains. In a later analysis, donors in an Asian-associated ancestry cluster reportedly had fewer N-insertions in productive TCRs than the cohort mean. An analysis done earlier found most TCR beta V segments productive about 90% or about 30% of the time.

The PCR employed 60 Vbeta primers together with 13 Jbeta primers. Profiling relied on immunoSEQ multiplex PCR, and the TCRdb table lists in-frame clones only, not all of them. The sample holds about 150,000 clones, under 70% seen once. There are a few counts of this clone. What it binds is unknown. The TCR comes from a woman aged 60-70 years in good health and CMV-seronegative. Sequencing input: PBMCs. V usage is TRBV28 and J usage is TRBJ2-3; the D is unclear. This CDR3 reads CASSLWIAESSTDTQYF. As DNA, the CDR3 is TGTGCCAGCAGTTTATGGATCGCGGAATCTAGCACAGATACGCAGTATTTT. Looking up the rest from reference TRBV28 and TRBJ2-3 gives the full variable domain: DVKVTQSSRYLVKRTGEKVFLECVQDMDHENMFWYRQDPGLGLRLIYFSYDVKMKEKGDIPEGYSVSREKKERFSLILESASTNQTSMYLCASSLWIAESSTDTQYFGPGTRLTVL.